This T cell receptor (beta chain) was profiled in a study of T cells after yellow fever vaccination. Study-wide context: Fractions containing few cells were prepared with SMART-Seq v4 Ultra Low Input. General study points: Post-booster samples contained most primary-vaccination clones (about 96% CD4, about 90% CD8).

Ten or more counts support this clonotype. As yet, its antigen is unknown. In making TCR cDNA, 5'RACE template switching added a universal primer site and UMIs to it. TCRdb fed the 5' RACE reads into MiXCR, producing one record per CDR3 protein. The sample yields under 250,000 distinct CDR3 sequences, approximately 3.3% seen once. The germline V gene encodes CDR1 SGHTA and CDR2 FQGNSA. The CDR3 runs 16 residues. V was shortened by 1 base and J by 0 bases, with 11 bases between the two germline ends. The sample here was CD4+ T cells sorted from PBMCs, taken 10 days after the yellow fever booster vaccination. The rearrangement uses TRBV7-2 and TRBJ2-3, with D perhaps matching TRBD1 or TRBD2 (6 bases each). The TCR was taken from a man between 18 and 29 years old who received the YFV17D yellow fever vaccine. In DNA, the CDR3 is TGTGCCAGCAGCTTAGTGGGGGGCCCTAGCACAGATACGCAGTATTTT. Translating gives CASSLVGGPSTDTQYF. Complete variable domain (other parts from reference TRBV7-2 and TRBJ2-3): GAGVSQSPSNKVTEKGKDVELRCDPISGHTALYWYRQSLGQGLEFLIYFQGNSAPDKSGLPSDRFSAERTGGSVSTLTIQRTQQEDSAVYLCASSLVGGPSTDTQYFGPGTRLTVL.